The sample holds a few counts of the clone carrying this T cell receptor (beta chain). V was clipped by 0 bases and J by 4 bases, with 14 bases between them. This CDR3 has 17 residues. The germline gives CDR1 KGHDR, CDR2 SFDVKD. These data are taken from a study of blood T cells in healthy people across ages. Study in general: About one barcoded beta molecule per two T cells was the capture yield of template switching.

Using a J-beta primer mix together with a sample-barcoded 5' primer, a second PCR was run for roughly 6 to 12 cycles. Every molecule of cDNA carried a tag from a template-switch adaptor with 12 random nucleotides. TCRdb itself ran the 5' RACE reads through MiXCR, one entry per CDR3 protein. The sample contains about 1.4 million distinct CDR3 sequences, around 55% of which appear only once. The receptor was derived from a man aged 18 to 29 in good health. The sequencing input was blood. The genes are TRBV24-1 and TRBJ2-2, with D tentatively TRBD1 (5 bases). Written as DNA, the CDR3 is TGTGCCACCAGTGATTTGACGGCAGGGTTTGCCACCGGGGAGCTGTTTTTT. It codes for CATSDLTAGFATGELFF.